Shown below are 30 T cell receptor beta chains from a single sample sequenced in a study of cytomegalovirus exposure and HLA in healthy donors. The PCR made use of 60 Vbeta and 13 Jbeta primers. Measured with immunoSEQ multiplex PCR; TCRdb has only the in-frame clones, and not every one. This sample has under 150,000 clones; 85% occur once, and the top ten carry 6.7%. The sequencing sample was made of PBMCs. These receptors came from a woman aged 25 to 39 in good health and CMV-seropositive.

This clone was seen more than once but under ten times. The CDR3 spells CASRTMDTEAFF. CDR3 DNA: TGCGCCAGCCGAACAATGGACACTGAAGCTTTCTTT. V usage is TRBV5-1 and J usage is TRBJ1-1; D is ambiguous. The CDR3 runs to 12 residues. Germline V gives CDR1 SGHRS, CDR2 YFSETQ. Trimming shortened V by 7 bases and J by 3 bases, and 10 bases separated the two germline ends. The variable domain in full, completed from reference TRBV5-1 and TRBJ1-1, reads KAGVTQTPRYLIKTRGQQVTLSCSPISGHRSVSWYQQTPGQGLQFLFEYFSETQRNKGNFPGRFSGRQFSNSRSEMNVSTLELGDSALYLCASRTMDTEAFFGQGTRLTVV.

Comment on this clone: One end of the junction varies from germline; a read error may be responsible. This chain joins TRBV28 and TRBJ1-3; TRBD1 matches 10 bases. CDR3 size: 11 residues. Germline V gene sequence: CDR1 MDHEN, CDR2 SYDVKM. As DNA, the CDR3 is TGTGCCAGCAGTCTGGGACAGGGGCACCATTTT. Translation gives CASSLGQGHHF.

The gene calls are TRBV9 and TRBJ2-3; TRBD2 matches 12 bases. CDR3 length equals 16 residues. V shed 4 bases, J shed 0 bases, and the junction held 3 bases outside the gene matches. CDR1 is SGDLS and CDR2 is YYNGEE in the germline V gene. CDR3 DNA: TGTGCCAGCAGCCTACTAGCGGGGGGTAGCACAGATACGCAGTATTTT. Amino acids: CASSLLAGGSTDTQYF.

This chain joins TRBV15 and TRBJ2-3, with a possible D match to TRBD1 (5 bases). CDR3 size: 15 residues. The V gene lost 1 base and the J gene lost 4 bases, with 12 bases spanning the gap. Looked up from germline, CDR1 is LNHNV and CDR2 is YYDKDF (reference sequence). The CDR3 sequence: CATSRVGQGPDTQYF. The CDR3 coding sequence is TGTGCCACCAGCAGAGTAGGGCAGGGTCCAGATACGCAGTATTTT.

The gene calls are TRBV2 and TRBJ2-4, with 10 bases lining up with TRBD1. Per the germline V gene, CDR1 is SNHLY and CDR2 is FYNNEI. V trimming: 6 bases; J trimming: 9 bases; junction bases outside the gene matches: 5. The CDR3 is made up of 13 amino acids. The CDR3 DNA sequence: TGTGCCAGCAGAGGGACAGGGGAGGGCATTCAGTACTTC. Its protein product is CASRGTGEGIQYF. Supplemented by reference TRBV2 and TRBJ2-4, the full variable domain reads EPEVTQTPSHQVTQMGQEVILRCVPISNHLYFYWYRQILGQKVEFLVSFYNNEISEKSEIFDDQFSVERPDGSNFTLKIRSTKLEDSAMYFCASRGTGEGIQYFGAGTRLSVL.

In this sample, this clone turned up once. The rearrangement uses TRBV29-1 and TRBJ2-1; 7 bases map to TRBD2. Germline trimming cut 3 bases from V and 4 bases from J; bases unmatched to any gene: 6. Germline V gene data show CDR1 as SQVTM and CDR2 as ANQGSEA. This CDR3 has 14 residues. CDR3 residues: CSVEGGLRYNEQFF. Written as DNA, the CDR3 is TGCAGCGTTGAGGGGGGGTTGAGGTACAATGAGCAGTTCTTC.

This chain connects TRBV10-3 to TRBJ2-7; 10 bases are shared with TRBD1. This CDR3 is built from 14 residues. Germline CDR1 reads ENHRY; CDR2 reads SYGVKD. V lost 3 bases to trimming and J lost 4 bases; unmatched junction nucleotides: 3. The CDR3 loop reads CAISEGQGDYEQYF. The CDR3, as DNA: TGTGCCATCAGTGAAGGACAGGGGGATTACGAGCAGTACTTC.

This chain joins TRBV19 and TRBJ2-1, with 9 bases matching TRBD2. V shed 7 bases and J 10 bases; nucleotides not matched to a gene: 14. The CDR3 consists of 15 residues. Germline V gives CDR1 LNHDA, CDR2 SQIVND (reference sequence). CDR3 sequence: CASNRGGSGSREQFF. The CDR3 DNA sequence: TGTGCCAGTAACCGAGGTGGTAGCGGGAGTCGGGAGCAGTTCTTC.

In its sample, this clone was seen once. The chain employs TRBV4-2 and TRBJ1-1; 12 positions match TRBD1. J gave up 3 bases and V 4 bases, and 9 bases lay outside the gene matches. This CDR3 region has 17 residues. Germline V lookup: CDR1 LGHNA, CDR2 YNFKEQ. The CDR3 DNA reads as TGTGCCAGCAGCCGACCGGGACAGGGGGCTTTAGACACTGAAGCTTTCTTT. It codes for CASSRPGQGALDTEAFF.

This clone was seen more than once but under ten times. The chain recombines TRBV2 with TRBJ1-4; a possible D gene is TRBD1 (6 bases). The germline V gene has CDR1 SNHLY and CDR2 FYNNEI. Trimming stripped 6 bases from V and 11 bases from J, with 13 bases between. The CDR3 has 12 residues. In nucleotides, the CDR3 is TGTGCCAGCAGGGGTACAGGGTTGAAACTGTTTTTT. This codes for CASRGTGLKLFF.

This chain uses TRBV7-9 with TRBJ2-5; D may be TRBD1 (6 bases). This CDR3 has 15 residues. Germline CDR1 and CDR2: SEHNR and FQNEAQ (reference sequence). Trimming left V 1 base short and J 2 bases short, with 11 bases between. The CDR3 here is CASSLDGTLQETQYF. In DNA, the CDR3 is TGTGCCAGCAGCTTAGACGGGACACTTCAAGAGACCCAGTACTTC.

Only one count was recorded for this clone. Relative to the germline gene, one junction end is altered; a read error may explain this. The chain couples TRBV4-1 to TRBJ2-2; TRBD2 might be the D (5 bases). CDR1 and CDR2 (germline): MGHRA, YSYEKL. This CDR3 has 12 amino acids. CDR3 DNA sequence: TGCGCCAGCACACCTGACACCGGGGAGCTGTTCTTT. Protein sequence: CASTPDTGELFF.

This chain joins TRBV7-8 and TRBJ2-7, with D tentatively TRBD2 (6 bases). The V gene's germline CDR1 is SGHVS and CDR2 FQNEAQ. Trimming cost V 5 bases and J 1 base, with 18 bases left between them. The CDR3 spans 16 residues. CDR3 DNA: TGTGCCAGCAGCAAAGCAGGAGGGGTAGTTTCCTACGAGCAGTACTTC. Amino acid sequence: CASSKAGGVVSYEQYF. The entire variable domain, with the rest obtained from reference TRBV7-8 and TRBJ2-7, is as follows: GAGVSQSPRYKVAKRGQDVALRCDPISGHVSLFWYQQALGQGPEFLTYFQNEAQLDKSGLPSDRFFAERPEGSVSTLKIQRTQQEDSAVYLCASSKAGGVVSYEQYFGPGTRLTVT.

This clone was counted a few times. The chain is built from TRBV10-3 and TRBJ2-1; possibly TRBD2 for D (6 bases). Germline CDR1 and CDR2: ENHRY and SYGVKD. The CDR3 totals 15 residues. V lost 6 bases to trimming and J lost 2 bases, with 14 bases between them. The CDR3 reads CAIRNGREPYNEQFF. The DNA of the CDR3 is TGTGCCATCAGGAACGGGAGAGAGCCCTACAATGAGCAGTTCTTC.

The chain has TRBV5-1 and TRBJ1-4, with D tentatively TRBD1 (5 bases). This CDR3 spans 18 amino acids. Trimming removed 5 bases from V and 5 bases from J, with 25 bases in between. The germline gives CDR1 SGHRS, CDR2 YFSETQ. CDR3 loop: CASSPRPIRDSSNEKLFF. For the CDR3, the DNA is TGCGCCAGCAGTCCACGACCCATCCGGGACTCCTCAAATGAAAAACTGTTTTTT.

V usage is TRBV30 and J usage is TRBJ1-2; 7 bases agree with TRBD1. Per the germline V gene, CDR1 is GTSNPN and CDR2 is SVGIG (reference sequence). Trimming at V came to 3 bases and at J to 2 bases, leaving 6 bases not matched to a gene. The CDR3 runs to 14 residues. This chain's CDR3 is CAWRARGVNYGYTF. CDR3 DNA: TGTGCCTGGAGGGCCAGGGGGGTAAACTATGGCTACACCTTC.

The rearrangement uses TRBV10-3 and TRBJ1-1, with a weak D call TRBD1 (5 bases). Germline V gene data show CDR1 as ENHRY and CDR2 as SYGVKD. The CDR3 contains 13 residues. Trimming cost V 8 bases and J 0 bases, with 10 bases left between them. The DNA for the CDR3 is TGTGCCATCTCCCAGGGCATGAACACTGAAGCTTTCTTT. Encoded protein: CAISQGMNTEAFF.

The rearrangement joins TRBV11-3 to TRBJ2-3, with 12 bases lining up with TRBD2. Germline trimming cut 3 bases from V and 0 bases from J; bases unmatched to any gene: 4. The CDR3 is 17 residues long. The germline CDR1 and CDR2 sequences are SGHNT and YENEEA. CDR3 coding DNA: TGTGCCAGCAGCTTCGGGACTAGCGGGTTTAGCACAGATACGCAGTATTTT. Protein product: CASSFGTSGFSTDTQYF.

The chain has TRBV9 and TRBJ1-1, with a weak D call TRBD1 (5 bases). CDR3 length: 14 amino acids. The V end lost 4 bases, the J end lost 4 bases, and 14 bases lay between the germline ends. CDR1 is SGDLS and CDR2 is YYNGEE in the germline V gene. The CDR3 region has the DNA TGTGCCAGCAGCCCGGGGGTTAGGGGCACTGAAGCTTTCTTT. This sequence encodes CASSPGVRGTEAFF.

The chain has TRBV11-3 and TRBJ2-3; the match to TRBD2 covers 13 bases. This CDR3 is 18 amino acids long. V gave up 2 bases and J gave up 4 bases; unmatched junction bases: 9. Germline V gene sequence: CDR1 SGHNT, CDR2 YENEEA. The CDR3 bases are TGTGCCAGCAGCTTAAGACTAGCGGGGGGTCTGGGCGCAGATACGCAGTATTTT. Protein product: CASSLRLAGGLGADTQYF.

The chain recombines TRBV4-1 with TRBJ2-3; TRBD2 aligns across 7 bases. Germline loops: CDR1 MGHRA, CDR2 YSYEKL. The CDR3 has 19 residues. With 4 bases clipped from V and 0 bases from J, the junction kept 16 bases outside the gene matches. The CDR3 DNA is TGCGCCAGCAGCCTTACCCACCTTTCCGGGACTACTAGCACAGATACGCAGTATTTT. Protein sequence: CASSLTHLSGTTSTDTQYF.

The chain links TRBV5-1 to TRBJ2-7; D unclear. Germline V lookup: CDR1 SGHRS, CDR2 YFSETQ. The ends were cut back, 4 bases at V and 5 bases at J, with 16 bases in the middle. The CDR3 length is 14 residues. CDR3 sequence (DNA): TGCGCCAGCAGCCACTCCTACTTCGTGAACGAGCAGTACTTC. This translates into CASSHSYFVNEQYF.

The CDR3 nucleotides are TGTGCCAGTAAGAGCGGGAGTGGAACCTACGAGCAGTACTTC. It translates to CASKSGSGTYEQYF. The rearrangement uses TRBV6-6 and TRBJ2-7; TRBD2 aligns across 8 bases. Germline V gene lookup returns CDR1 MNHNY and CDR2 SVGAGI (reference sequence). The CDR3 runs 14 residues. The V gene end was trimmed by 9 bases and the J gene end by 2 bases; junction bases not matched to a gene: 9.

A word on this clone: No conserved phenylalanine or tryptophan is present at the end of the CDR3, so a read error is the likely explanation. The limits of the CDR3 on the DNA are not certain, so only TCRdb's listed CDR3 is given. This chain joins TRBV5-6 and TRBJ2-7; the D call in the table, TRBD1, was not verified against the DNA. The CDR3 adds up to 13 amino acids, both ends counted. From germline, CDR1 is SGHDT and CDR2 YYEEEE. The CDR3 sequence is CASSWGRVGGASI.

The genes are TRBV25-1 and TRBJ1-1; D gene ambiguous. Trimming shortened V by 5 bases and J by 5 bases, and 6 bases separated the two germline ends. Germline values: CDR1 MGHDK, CDR2 SYGVNS. The CDR3 sequence is 11 residues long. The CDR3 DNA follows: TGTGCCAGCAGTCTACGGACTGAAGCTTTCTTT. Its translation is CASSLRTEAFF.

V usage is TRBV7-2 and J usage is TRBJ1-5; possibly TRBD1 for D (5 bases). Germline V gene lookup returns CDR1 SGHTA and CDR2 FQGNSA. The CDR3 consists of 13 residues. Between the trimmed V and J ends, which lost 3 bases and 6 bases, there was a span of 9 bases. CDR3 DNA sequence: TGTGCCAGCAGCTTCAGGGATGGTCAGCCCCAGCATTTT. Its protein is CASSFRDGQPQHF.

The chain links TRBV2 to TRBJ1-1; 11 bases are a match to TRBD1. The CDR3 covers 16 residues. The V and J ends lost 6 bases and 5 bases, in that order; junction bases with no gene match: 11. Looked up from germline, CDR1 is SNHLY and CDR2 is FYNNEI. The CDR3 nucleotides are TGTGCCAGCAGGATACTTGGGGGGGACAGGGGGACTGAAGCTTTCTTT. This translates into CASRILGGDRGTEAFF.

The gene calls are TRBV27 and TRBJ2-7, with TRBD2 identical over 7 bases. The CDR3 totals 13 residues. J lost 0 bases, V lost 8 bases, and 4 bases had no gene match. Per the germline V gene, CDR1 is MNHEY and CDR2 is SMNVEV (reference sequence). The CDR3 here is CASGRGSSYEQYF. The CDR3 DNA follows: TGTGCCAGCGGTCGCGGGAGCTCCTACGAGCAGTACTTC.

V gene TRBV29-1 combines with J gene TRBJ2-5, with 9 nucleotides matching TRBD1. This CDR3 has 15 residues. J was trimmed by 2 bases and V by 7 bases; bases with no gene match: 11. Germline V CDR1 and CDR2: SQVTM, ANQGSEA. The CDR3 region has the DNA TGCAGCGCCTCATCCGGGACAGGGTTACAAGAGACCCAGTACTTC. Translation gives CSASSGTGLQETQYF. Full variable domain (rest looked up from reference TRBV29-1 and TRBJ2-5): SAVISQKPSRDICQRGTSLTIQCQVDSQVTMMFWYRQQPGQSLTLIATANQGSEATYESGFVIDKFPISRPNLTFSTLTVSNMSPEDSSIYLCSASSGTGLQETQYFGPGTRLLVL.

This chain links TRBV18 with TRBJ1-2; TRBD1 agrees at 7 bases. V shed 6 bases and J 4 bases; nucleotides not matched to a gene: 5. The CDR3 loop spans 13 amino acids. Germline V CDR1 and CDR2: KGHSH, LQKENI. The CDR3 sequence: CASSPGQFYGYTF. The CDR3 DNA follows: TGTGCCAGCTCCCCGGGACAGTTCTATGGCTACACCTTC.